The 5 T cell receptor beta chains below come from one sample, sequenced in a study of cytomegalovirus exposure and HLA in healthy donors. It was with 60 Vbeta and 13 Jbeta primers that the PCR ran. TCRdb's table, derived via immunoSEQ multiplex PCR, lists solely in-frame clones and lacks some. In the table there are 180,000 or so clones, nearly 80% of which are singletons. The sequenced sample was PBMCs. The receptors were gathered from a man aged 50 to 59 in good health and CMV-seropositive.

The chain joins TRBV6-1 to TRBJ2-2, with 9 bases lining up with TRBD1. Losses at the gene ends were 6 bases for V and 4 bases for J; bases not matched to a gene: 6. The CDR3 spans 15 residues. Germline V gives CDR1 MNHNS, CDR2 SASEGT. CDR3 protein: CASRMDRGSTGELFF. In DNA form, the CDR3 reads TGTGCCAGCAGGATGGACAGGGGAAGCACCGGGGAGCTGTTTTTT.

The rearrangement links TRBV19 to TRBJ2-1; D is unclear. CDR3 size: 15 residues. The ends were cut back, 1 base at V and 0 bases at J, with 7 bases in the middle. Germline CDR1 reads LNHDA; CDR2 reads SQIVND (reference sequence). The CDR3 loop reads CASSIALSSYNEQFF. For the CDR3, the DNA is TGTGCCAGTAGTATAGCGCTGAGCTCCTACAATGAGCAGTTCTTC.

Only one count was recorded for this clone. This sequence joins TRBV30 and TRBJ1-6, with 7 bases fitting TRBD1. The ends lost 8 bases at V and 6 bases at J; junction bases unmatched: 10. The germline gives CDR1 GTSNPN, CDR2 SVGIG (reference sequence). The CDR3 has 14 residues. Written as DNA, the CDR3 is TGTGCCGGGTCCGGGACAGCCCGTAATTCACCCCTCCACTTT. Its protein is CAGSGTARNSPLHF.

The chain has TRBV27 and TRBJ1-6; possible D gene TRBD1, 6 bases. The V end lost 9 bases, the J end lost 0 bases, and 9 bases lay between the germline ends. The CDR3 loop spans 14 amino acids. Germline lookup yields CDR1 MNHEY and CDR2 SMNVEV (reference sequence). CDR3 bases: TGTGCCAGACAGGGAAGCTCCTATAATTCACCCCTCCACTTT. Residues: CARQGSSYNSPLHF.

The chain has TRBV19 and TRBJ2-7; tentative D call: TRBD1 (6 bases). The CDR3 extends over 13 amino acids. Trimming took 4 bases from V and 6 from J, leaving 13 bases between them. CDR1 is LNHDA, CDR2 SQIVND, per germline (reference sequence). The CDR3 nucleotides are TGTGCCAGTAGTAGAGTCCCAGGGGCCGAGCAGTACTTC. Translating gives CASSRVPGAEQYF.